This T cell receptor (beta chain) originates from a study of beta chain features in type 1 diabetes. Study results and limitations: For type 1 diabetes patients, VDJ junctions showed fewer insertions and more deletions.

CDR1 is SGHRS and CDR2 is YFSETQ in the germline V gene. Germline trimming cut 3 bases from V and 6 bases from J; bases unmatched to any gene: 7. The CDR3 length is 15 residues. Sequencing targeted expressed TCRB transcripts, as all isolated RNA had been reverse transcribed. The method was immunoSEQ multiplex PCR; TCRdb's version includes in-frame clones alone and lacks a portion of them. The sample has roughly 380,000 clones; about 20% are singletons. For this clone: Antigen specificity is unknown.

The V gene is TRBV5-1, the J gene TRBJ2-2, with 8 bases lining up with TRBD2. Sequencing was done on a sample of naive CD4+ T cells from blood. The receptor comes from a woman between 18 and 29 years old in good health. CDR3 region: CASSSPGGPSGELFF. CDR3 nucleotides: TGCGCCAGCAGCTCCCCGGGGGGGCCGTCCGGGGAGCTGTTTTTT.